The clone carrying this TCR beta chain was counted a single time. This specimen comes from a study of T cell clonotyping in hematopoietic cell transplantation. Across the study: Recipients' pretransplant samples followed cytoreduction.

Data came from immunoSEQ multiplex PCR; TCRdb stores just in-frame clones and leaves some out. This table has under 30,000 clones, over 60% appearing once. From germline, CDR1 is MNHEY and CDR2 SVGAGI. The CDR3 is 15 amino acids. The ends were cut back, 0 bases at V and 9 bases at J, with 12 bases in the middle. Indicated time point: recipient sample about 28 days before transplant, after cytoreduction. This clonotype was obtained from a woman under 40 with chronic myeloid leukemia. Some clones in this sample may be carry-over from other donors' samples. The chain employs TRBV6-5 and TRBJ1-6; D possibly corresponds to TRBD1 (6 bases). The sample in question was peripheral blood mononuclear cells, obtained before stem cell transplant. In DNA, the CDR3 is TGTGCCAGCAGTTACTCGCTACAGGGCGGTTCACCCCTCCACTTT. Protein: CASSYSLQGGSPLHF.